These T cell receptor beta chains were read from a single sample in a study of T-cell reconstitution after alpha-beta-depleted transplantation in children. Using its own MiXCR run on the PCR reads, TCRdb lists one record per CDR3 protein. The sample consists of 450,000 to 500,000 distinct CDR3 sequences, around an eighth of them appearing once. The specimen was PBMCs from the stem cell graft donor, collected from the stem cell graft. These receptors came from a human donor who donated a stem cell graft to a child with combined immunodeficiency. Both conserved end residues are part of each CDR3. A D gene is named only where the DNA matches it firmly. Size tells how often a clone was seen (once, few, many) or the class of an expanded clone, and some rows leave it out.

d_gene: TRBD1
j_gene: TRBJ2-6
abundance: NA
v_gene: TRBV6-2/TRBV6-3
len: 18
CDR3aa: CASSPTTGWGSGANVLTF
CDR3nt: TGTGCCAGCAGTCCAACGACAGGGTGGGGCTCTGGGGCCAACGTCCTGACTTTC

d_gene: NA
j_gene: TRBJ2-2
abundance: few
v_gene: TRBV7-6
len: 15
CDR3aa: CASSLEGHGYPELFF
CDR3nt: TGTGCCAGCAGCTTAGAAGGACACGGGTACCCAGAGCTGTTTTTT

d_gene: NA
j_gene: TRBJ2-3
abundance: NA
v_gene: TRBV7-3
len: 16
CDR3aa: CASSIGTYTSTDTQYF
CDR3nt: TGTGCCAGCAGCATAGGGACTTATACTTCCACAGATACGCAGTATTTT

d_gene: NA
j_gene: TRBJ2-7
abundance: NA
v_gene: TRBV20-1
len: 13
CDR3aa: CSAPRDTSYEQYF
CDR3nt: TGCAGTGCCCCCCGGGACACCTCCTACGAGCAGTACTTC

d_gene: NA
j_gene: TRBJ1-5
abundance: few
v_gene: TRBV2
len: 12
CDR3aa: CASSGGDQPQHF
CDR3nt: TGTGCCAGCAGTGGCGGGGATCAGCCCCAGCATTTT

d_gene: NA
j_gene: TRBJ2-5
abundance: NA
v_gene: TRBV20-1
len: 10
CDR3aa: CSAGGLAQYF
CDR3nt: TGCAGTGCAGGGGGGTTAGCCCAGTACTTC

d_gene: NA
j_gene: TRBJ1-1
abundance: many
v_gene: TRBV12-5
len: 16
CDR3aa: CASGLVTDKMNTEAFF
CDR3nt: TGTGCTAGTGGTTTGGTCACAGACAAAATGAACACTGAAGCTTTCTTT

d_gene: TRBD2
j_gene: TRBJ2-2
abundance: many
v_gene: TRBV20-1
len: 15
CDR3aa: CSARTSGRDVGELFF
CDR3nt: TGCAGTGCTAGGACTAGCGGGAGGGATGTAGGGGAGCTGTTTTTT

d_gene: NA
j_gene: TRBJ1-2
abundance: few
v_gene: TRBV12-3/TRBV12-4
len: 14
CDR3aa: CASSLGKVGYGYTF
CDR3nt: TGTGCCAGCAGTTTGGGCAAAGTGGGCTATGGCTACACCTTC

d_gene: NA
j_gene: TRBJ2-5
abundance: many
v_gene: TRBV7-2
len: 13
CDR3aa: CASSVRGGETQYF
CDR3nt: TGTGCCAGCAGCGTTAGGGGGGGAGAGACCCAGTACTTC

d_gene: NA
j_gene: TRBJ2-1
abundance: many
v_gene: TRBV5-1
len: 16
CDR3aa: CASSLDWLGAQAEQFF
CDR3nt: TGCGCCAGCAGCTTGGACTGGTTAGGGGCGCAAGCTGAGCAGTTCTTC

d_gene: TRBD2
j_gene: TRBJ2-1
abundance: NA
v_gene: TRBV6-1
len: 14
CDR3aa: CASKLAGVMGEQFF
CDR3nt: TGTGCCAGCAAACTGGCGGGAGTGATGGGTGAGCAGTTCTTC

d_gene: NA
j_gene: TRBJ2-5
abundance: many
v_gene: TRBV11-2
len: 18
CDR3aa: CASSLDRRSLPEEETQYF
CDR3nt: TGTGCCAGCAGCTTAGATCGGAGGAGCCTCCCCGAGGAAGAGACCCAGTACTTC

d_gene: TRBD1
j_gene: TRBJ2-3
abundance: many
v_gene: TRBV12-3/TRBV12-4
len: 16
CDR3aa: CASSLFRTGSADTQYF
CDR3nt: TGTGCCAGCAGTTTGTTTAGGACAGGGTCGGCAGATACGCAGTATTTT

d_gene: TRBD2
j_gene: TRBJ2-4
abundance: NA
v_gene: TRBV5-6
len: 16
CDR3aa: CASSPGSSGAKNIQYF
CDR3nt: TGTGCCAGCAGCCCAGGGTCTAGCGGAGCCAAAAACATTCAGTACTTC

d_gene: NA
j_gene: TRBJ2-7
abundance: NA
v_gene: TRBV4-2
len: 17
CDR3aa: CASSQPSTGRSSYEQYF
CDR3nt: TGTGCCAGCAGCCAACCCTCGACAGGCCGGAGCTCCTACGAGCAGTACTTC

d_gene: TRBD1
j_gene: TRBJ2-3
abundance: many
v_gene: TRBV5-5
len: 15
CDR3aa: CASNHRGSSTDTQYF
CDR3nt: TGTGCCAGCAACCACAGGGGGAGCAGCACAGATACGCAGTATTTT

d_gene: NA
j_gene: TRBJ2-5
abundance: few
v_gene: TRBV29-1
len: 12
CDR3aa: CSVGFSSETQYF
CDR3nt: TGCAGCGTTGGGTTTTCGTCAGAGACCCAGTACTTC

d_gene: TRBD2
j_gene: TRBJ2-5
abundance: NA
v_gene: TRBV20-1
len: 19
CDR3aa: CSARDGVASGGSPQETQYF
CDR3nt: TGCAGTGCTAGAGATGGGGTCGCTAGCGGGGGGTCACCTCAAGAGACCCAGTACTTC

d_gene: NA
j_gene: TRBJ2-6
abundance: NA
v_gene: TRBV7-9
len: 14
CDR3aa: CASKAGTGANVLTF
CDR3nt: TGTGCCAGCAAGGCAGGGACTGGGGCCAACGTCCTGACTTTC

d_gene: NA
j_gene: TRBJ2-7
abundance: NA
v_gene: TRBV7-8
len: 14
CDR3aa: CASSLGDLSDEQYF
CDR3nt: TGTGCCAGCAGTCTGGGGGACCTGAGCGACGAGCAGTACTTC

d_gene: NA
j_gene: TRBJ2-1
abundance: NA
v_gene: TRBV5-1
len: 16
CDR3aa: CASGVEPVWVYNEQFF
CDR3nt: TGCGCCAGCGGGGTGGAGCCGGTCTGGGTCTACAATGAGCAGTTCTTC

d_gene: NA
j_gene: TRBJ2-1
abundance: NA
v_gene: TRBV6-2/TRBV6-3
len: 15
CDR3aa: CASSPLVFSYNEQFF
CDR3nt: TGTGCCAGCAGCCCTCTAGTTTTCTCCTACAATGAGCAGTTCTTC

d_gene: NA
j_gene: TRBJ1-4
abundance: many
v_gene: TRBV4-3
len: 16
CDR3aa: CASSQDLGATNEKLFF
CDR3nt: TGCGCCAGCAGCCAAGATCTCGGGGCCACTAATGAAAAACTGTTTTTT

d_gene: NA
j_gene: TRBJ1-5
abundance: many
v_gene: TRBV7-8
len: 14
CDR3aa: CASSLSGSGQPQHF
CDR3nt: TGTGCCAGCAGCTTAAGTGGGTCGGGTCAGCCCCAGCATTTT

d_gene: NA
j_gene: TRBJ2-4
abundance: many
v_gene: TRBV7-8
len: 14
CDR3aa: CASSLGWLVNIQYF
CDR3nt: TGTGCCAGCAGCTTAGGTTGGCTAGTAAACATTCAGTACTTC

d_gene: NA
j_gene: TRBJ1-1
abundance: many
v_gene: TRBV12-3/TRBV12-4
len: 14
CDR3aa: CASSLETQNTEAFF
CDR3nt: TGTGCCAGCAGTTTAGAGACACAGAACACTGAAGCTTTCTTT

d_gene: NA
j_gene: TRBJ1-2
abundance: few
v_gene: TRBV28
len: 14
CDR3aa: CASSFVVEGGGYTF
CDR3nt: TGTGCCAGCAGTTTTGTAGTGGAAGGGGGTGGCTACACCTTC

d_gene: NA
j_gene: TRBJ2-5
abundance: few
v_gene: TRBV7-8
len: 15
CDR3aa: CASSRHATGKETQYF
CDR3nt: TGTGCCAGCAGCCGACACGCCACTGGAAAAGAGACCCAGTACTTC

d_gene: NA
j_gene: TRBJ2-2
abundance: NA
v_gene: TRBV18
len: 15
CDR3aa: CASSPTASVTGELFF
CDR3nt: TGTGCCAGCTCACCGACAGCCTCCGTCACCGGGGAGCTGTTTTTT

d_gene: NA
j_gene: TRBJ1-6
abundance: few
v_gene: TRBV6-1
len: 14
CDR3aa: CASSEVFGNSPLHF
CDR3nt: TGTGCCAGCAGTGAAGTCTTCGGGAACTCACCCCTCCACTTT

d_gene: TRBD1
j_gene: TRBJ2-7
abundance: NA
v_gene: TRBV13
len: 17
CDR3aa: CASSPRDRGSPTYEQYF
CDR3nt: TGTGCCAGCAGCCCGCGGGACAGGGGGTCCCCCACCTACGAGCAGTACTTC

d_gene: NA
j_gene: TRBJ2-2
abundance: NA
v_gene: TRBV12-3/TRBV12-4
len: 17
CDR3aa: CASSFGTKGSDTGELFF
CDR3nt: TGTGCCAGCAGTTTTGGGACGAAGGGTTCCGACACCGGGGAGCTGTTTTTT

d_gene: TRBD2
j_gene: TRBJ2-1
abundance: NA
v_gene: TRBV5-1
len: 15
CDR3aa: CASSPKREGRNEQFF
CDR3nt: TGCGCCAGCAGCCCTAAGCGGGAGGGCCGCAATGAGCAGTTCTTC

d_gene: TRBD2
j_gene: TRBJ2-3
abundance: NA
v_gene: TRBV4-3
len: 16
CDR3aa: CASSTRGGALADTQYF
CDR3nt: TGCGCCAGCAGCACTAGGGGAGGGGCCCTGGCAGATACGCAGTATTTT

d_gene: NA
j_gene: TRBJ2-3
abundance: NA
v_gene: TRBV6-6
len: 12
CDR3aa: CASSGDPDTQYF
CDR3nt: TGTGCCAGCAGTGGGGACCCAGATACGCAGTATTTT

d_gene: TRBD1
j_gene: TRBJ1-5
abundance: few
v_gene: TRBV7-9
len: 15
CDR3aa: CASSGQEYSNQPQHF
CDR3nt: TGTGCCAGCAGCGGACAGGAATATAGCAATCAGCCCCAGCATTTT

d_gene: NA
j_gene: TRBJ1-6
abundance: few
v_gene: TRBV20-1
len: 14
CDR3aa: CSALLPGHNSPLHF
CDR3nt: TGCAGTGCCCTCCTACCGGGACATAATTCACCCCTCCACTTT

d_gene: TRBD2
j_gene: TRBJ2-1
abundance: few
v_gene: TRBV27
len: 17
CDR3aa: CASSLFSSGGSYNEQFF
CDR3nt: TGTGCCAGCAGTTTATTTTCTAGCGGGGGCTCCTACAATGAGCAGTTCTTC

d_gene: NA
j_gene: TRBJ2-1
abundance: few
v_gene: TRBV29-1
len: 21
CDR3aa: CSVEDFYRGRDPHPSYNEQFF
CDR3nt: TGCAGCGTTGAAGATTTCTATAGGGGGAGGGATCCGCACCCCTCCTACAATGAGCAGTTCTTC

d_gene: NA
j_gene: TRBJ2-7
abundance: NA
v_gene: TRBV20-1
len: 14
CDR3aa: CSGKARLAPGEQYF
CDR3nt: TGCAGTGGGAAGGCGAGGCTAGCCCCCGGCGAGCAGTACTTC

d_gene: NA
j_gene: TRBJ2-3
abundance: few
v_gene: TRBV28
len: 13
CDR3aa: CASSPPPTDTQYF
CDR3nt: TGTGCCAGCAGTCCCCCCCCAACAGATACGCAGTATTTT

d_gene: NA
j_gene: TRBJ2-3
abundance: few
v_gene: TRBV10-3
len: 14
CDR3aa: CAISESRGPDTQYF
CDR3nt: TGTGCCATCAGTGAGTCACGGGGCCCAGATACGCAGTATTTT

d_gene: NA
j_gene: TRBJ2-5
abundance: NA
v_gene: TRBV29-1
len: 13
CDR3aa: CSVVGQRQETQYF
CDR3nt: TGCAGCGTTGTAGGGCAAAGACAAGAGACCCAGTACTTC

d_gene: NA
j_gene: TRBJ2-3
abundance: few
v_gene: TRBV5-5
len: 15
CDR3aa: CASSLLQGGTDTQYF
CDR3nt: TGTGCCAGCAGCTTGTTACAGGGGGGGACAGATACGCAGTATTTT

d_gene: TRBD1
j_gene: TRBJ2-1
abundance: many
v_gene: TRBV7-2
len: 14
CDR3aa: CASSPQTGDYEQFF
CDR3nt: TGTGCCAGCAGCCCACAGACAGGGGATTATGAGCAGTTCTTC

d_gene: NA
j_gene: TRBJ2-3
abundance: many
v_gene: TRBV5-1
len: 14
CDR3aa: CASSLVGFGDTQYF
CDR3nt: TGCGCCAGCAGCTTGGTTGGTTTTGGAGATACGCAGTATTTT

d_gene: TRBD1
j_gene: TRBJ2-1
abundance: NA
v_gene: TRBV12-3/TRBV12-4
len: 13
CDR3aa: CASRRRTGTEQFF
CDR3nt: TGTGCCAGCAGGAGAAGGACAGGGACTGAGCAGTTCTTC

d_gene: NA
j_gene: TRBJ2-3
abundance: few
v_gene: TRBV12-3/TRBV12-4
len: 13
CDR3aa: CASSTTDTDTQYF
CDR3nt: TGTGCCAGCAGTACCACAGACACAGATACGCAGTATTTT

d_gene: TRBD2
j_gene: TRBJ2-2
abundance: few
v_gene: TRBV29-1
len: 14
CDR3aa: CSVGGGSDTGELFF
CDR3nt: TGCAGCGTTGGGGGCGGGAGCGACACCGGGGAGCTGTTTTTT

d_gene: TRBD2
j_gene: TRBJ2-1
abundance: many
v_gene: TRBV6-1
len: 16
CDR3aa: CASSRAGGRSYNEQFF
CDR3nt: TGTGCCAGCAGTCGAGCGGGAGGAAGATCCTACAATGAGCAGTTCTTC

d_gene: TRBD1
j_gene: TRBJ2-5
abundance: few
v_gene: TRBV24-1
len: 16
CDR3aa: CATSDSGQGKRGTQYF
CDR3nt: TGTGCCACCAGTGATTCCGGACAGGGTAAAAGGGGGACCCAGTACTTC

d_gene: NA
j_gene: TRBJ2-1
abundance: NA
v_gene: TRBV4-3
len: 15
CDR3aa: CASSHGGGDNEKKFF
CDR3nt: TGCGCCAGCAGCCACGGGGGAGGGGACAATGAGAAGAAGTTCTTC

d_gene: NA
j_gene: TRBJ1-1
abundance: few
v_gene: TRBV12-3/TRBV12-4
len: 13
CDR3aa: CASRTAWDTEAFF
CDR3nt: TGTGCCAGCAGGACTGCGTGGGACACTGAAGCTTTCTTT

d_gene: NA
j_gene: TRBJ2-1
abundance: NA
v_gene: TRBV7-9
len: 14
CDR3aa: CASSPLGRDNEQFF
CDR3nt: TGTGCCAGCAGCCCCTTGGGGAGAGACAATGAGCAGTTCTTC

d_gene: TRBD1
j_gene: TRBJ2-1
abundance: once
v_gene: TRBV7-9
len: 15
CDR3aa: CASSSAGTGLSEQFF
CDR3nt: TGTGCCAGCAGCTCAGCCGGGACAGGGTTGAGCGAGCAGTTCTTC

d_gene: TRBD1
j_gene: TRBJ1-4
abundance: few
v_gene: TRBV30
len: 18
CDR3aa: CAWSGRTGSLATNEKLFF
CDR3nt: TGTGCCTGGAGTGGTAGGACAGGGTCTTTGGCAACTAATGAAAAACTGTTTTTT

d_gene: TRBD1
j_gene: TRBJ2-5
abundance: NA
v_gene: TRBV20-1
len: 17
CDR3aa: CSASIPEQGASQETQYF
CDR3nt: TGCAGTGCTAGTATACCAGAACAGGGGGCAAGTCAAGAGACCCAGTACTTC

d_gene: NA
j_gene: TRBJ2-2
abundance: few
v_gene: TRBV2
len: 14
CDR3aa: CASSETGHTGELFF
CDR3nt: TGTGCCAGCAGTGAAACAGGGCACACCGGGGAGCTGTTTTTT